This T cell receptor beta chain is drawn from a study of OX40 agonist ivuxolimab in advanced cancers. Germline CDR1 reads MDHEN; CDR2 reads SYDVKM. Trimming removed 10 bases at V and 0 bases at J, with 12 bases between. The CDR3 sequence is 13 residues long. Patients who had autoimmune disease history or got systemic immunosuppression were left out. Samples were taken at baseline and on day 1 of cycles 4 and 7. Here immunoSEQ multiplex PCR was the method, and the copy in TCRdb shows in-frame clones only, minus some. The profile shows around 46,000 clones, 70% to 80% of them singletons. Notes on the study in general: CD8+ T cells (on average) carried more expanded clones than CD4+ T cells. Expanded peripheral T cell antigen specificity was not determined.

This clone has a handful of counts. No antigen is known for it. The sequencing used CD4+ or CD8+ T cells sorted from blood, collected in a trial of the OX40 agonist ivuxolimab. The chain has TRBV28 and TRBJ1-1; D unclear. The source is an adult with an advanced solid tumor such as melanoma, head and neck, liver or kidney cancer. CDR3 region: CATQPFLNTEAFF. The DNA of the CDR3 is TGTGCCACCCAGCCCTTCCTGAACACTGAAGCTTTCTTT.